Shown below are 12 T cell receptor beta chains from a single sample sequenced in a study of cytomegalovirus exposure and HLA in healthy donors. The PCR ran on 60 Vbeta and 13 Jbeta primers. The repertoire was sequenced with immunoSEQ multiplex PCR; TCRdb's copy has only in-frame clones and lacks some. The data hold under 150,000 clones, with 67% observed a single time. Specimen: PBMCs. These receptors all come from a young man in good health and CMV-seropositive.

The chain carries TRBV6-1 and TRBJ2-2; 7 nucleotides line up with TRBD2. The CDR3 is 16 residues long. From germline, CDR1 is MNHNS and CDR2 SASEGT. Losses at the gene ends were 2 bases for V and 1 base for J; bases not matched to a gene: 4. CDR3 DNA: TGTGCCAGCAGTGAACCCCGCGGGGGGAACACCGGGGAGCTGTTTTTT. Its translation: CASSEPRGGNTGELFF.

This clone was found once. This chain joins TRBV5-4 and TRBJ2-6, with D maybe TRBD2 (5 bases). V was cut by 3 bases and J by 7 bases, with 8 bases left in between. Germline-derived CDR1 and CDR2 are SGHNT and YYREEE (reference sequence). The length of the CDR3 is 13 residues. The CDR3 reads CASSSGDANVLTF. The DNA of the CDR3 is TGTGCCAGCAGCTCCGGGGATGCCAACGTCCTGACTTTC.

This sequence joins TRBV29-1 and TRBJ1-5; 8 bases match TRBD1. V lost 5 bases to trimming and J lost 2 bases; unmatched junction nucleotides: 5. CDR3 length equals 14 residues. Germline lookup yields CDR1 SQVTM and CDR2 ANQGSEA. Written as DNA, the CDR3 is TGCAGCGTTTCGACAGGGGCCGGCAATCAGCCCCAGCATTTT. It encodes CSVSTGAGNQPQHF. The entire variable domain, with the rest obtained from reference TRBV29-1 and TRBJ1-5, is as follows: SAVISQKPSRDICQRGTSLTIQCQVDSQVTMMFWYRQQPGQSLTLIATANQGSEATYESGFVIDKFPISRPNLTFSTLTVSNMSPEDSSIYLCSVSTGAGNQPQHFGDGTRLSIL.

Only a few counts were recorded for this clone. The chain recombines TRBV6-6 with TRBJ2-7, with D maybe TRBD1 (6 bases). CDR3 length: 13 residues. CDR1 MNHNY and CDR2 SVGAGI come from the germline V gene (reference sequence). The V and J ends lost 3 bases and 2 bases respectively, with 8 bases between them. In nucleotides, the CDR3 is TGTGCCAGCAGTTATCGGGACACCTACGAGCAGTACTTC. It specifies CASSYRDTYEQYF.

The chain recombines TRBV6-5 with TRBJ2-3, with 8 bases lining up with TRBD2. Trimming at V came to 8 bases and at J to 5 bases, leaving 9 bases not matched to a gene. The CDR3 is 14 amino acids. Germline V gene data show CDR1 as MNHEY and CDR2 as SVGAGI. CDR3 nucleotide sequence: TGTGCCAGCGGTTCCGGGGGGGCCAAAGATACGCAGTATTTT. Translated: CASGSGGAKDTQYF.

The CDR3 DNA reads as TGTGCCAGCTCAGCCGGGAAAGAGACCCAGTACTTC. Translating it yields CASSAGKETQYF. The chain uses TRBV18 and TRBJ2-5; D might be TRBD2 (5 bases). Trimming cost V 5 bases and J 3 bases, with 7 bases left between them. Looked up from germline, CDR1 is KGHSH and CDR2 is LQKENI. The CDR3 is made up of 12 amino acids.

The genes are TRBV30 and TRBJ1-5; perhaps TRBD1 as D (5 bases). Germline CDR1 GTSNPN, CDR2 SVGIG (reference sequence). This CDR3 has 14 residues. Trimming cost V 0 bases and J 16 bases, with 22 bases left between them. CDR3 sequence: CAWSVRGSRSYNHF. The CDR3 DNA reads TGTGCCTGGAGTGTACGGGGGAGTCGGTCCTATAACCATTTT.

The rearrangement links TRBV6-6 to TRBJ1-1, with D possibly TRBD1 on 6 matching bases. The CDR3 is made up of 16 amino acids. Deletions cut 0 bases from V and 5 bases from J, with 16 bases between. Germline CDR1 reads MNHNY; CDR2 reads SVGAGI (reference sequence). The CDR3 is CASSYSPFLGTTEAFF. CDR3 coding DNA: TGTGCCAGCAGTTACTCCCCCTTTCTGGGGACAACTGAAGCTTTCTTT.

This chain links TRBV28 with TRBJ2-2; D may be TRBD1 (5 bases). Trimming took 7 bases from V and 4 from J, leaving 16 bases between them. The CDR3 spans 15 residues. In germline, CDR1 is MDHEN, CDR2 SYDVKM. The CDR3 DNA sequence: TGTGCCAGCACTATATCTCCCAGGGCCACCGGGGAGCTGTTTTTT. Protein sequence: CASTISPRATGELFF. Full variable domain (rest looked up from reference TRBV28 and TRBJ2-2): DVKVTQSSRYLVKRTGEKVFLECVQDMDHENMFWYRQDPGLGLRLIYFSYDVKMKEKGDIPEGYSVSREKKERFSLILESASTNQTSMYLCASTISPRATGELFFGEGSRLTVL.

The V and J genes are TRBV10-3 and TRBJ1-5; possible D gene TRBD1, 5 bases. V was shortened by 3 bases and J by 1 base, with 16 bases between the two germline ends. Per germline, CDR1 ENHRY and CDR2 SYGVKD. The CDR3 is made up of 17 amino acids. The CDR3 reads CAISEIGGTTSNQPQHF. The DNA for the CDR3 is TGTGCCATCAGTGAAATCGGGGGGACCACCAGCAATCAGCCCCAGCATTTT.

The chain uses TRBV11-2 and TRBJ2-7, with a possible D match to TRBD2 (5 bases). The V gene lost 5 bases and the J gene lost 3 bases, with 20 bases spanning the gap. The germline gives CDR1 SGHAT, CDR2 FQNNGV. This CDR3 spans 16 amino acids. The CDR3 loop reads CASSLTGRASGYEQYV. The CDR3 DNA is TGTGCCAGCAGCCTAACCGGGCGGGCTTCGGGCTACGAGCAGTACGTC.

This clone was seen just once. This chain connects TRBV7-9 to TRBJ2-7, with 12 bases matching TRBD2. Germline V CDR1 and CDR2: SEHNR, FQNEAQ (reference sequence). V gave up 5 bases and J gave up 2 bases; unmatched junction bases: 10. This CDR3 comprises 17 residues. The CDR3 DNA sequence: TGTGCCAGCAGCGAAGGACTAGCGGGGTCGAATACCTACGAGCAGTACTTC. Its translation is CASSEGLAGSNTYEQYF.